These 27 T cell receptor beta chains were sequenced from one sample in a study of CXCR3-negative and CXCR3-positive naive CD8 T cells. UMI-tagged TRB cDNA libraries were built via 5' RACE. TCRdb reprocessed the 5' RACE reads and reports one entry per CDR3 protein, with no DNA. This sample's table has tens of thousands of distinct CDR3 sequences. What was sequenced was memory CD8+ T cells from blood. These receptors were collected from a human donor in good health. Some clones in this sample may be carry-over from other donors' samples.

This rearrangement joins TRBV5-1 to TRBJ1-1; TCRdb proposes TRBD1, but this gene call is untestable without DNA. The CDR3 is 17 residues long. CDR1 and CDR2 from the germline V gene are SGHRS and YFSETQ. This CDR3 reads CASSWDPGQGPGTEALF. Drawing the rest from reference TRBV5-1 and TRBJ1-1, the complete variable domain is KAGVTQTPRYLIKTRGQQVTLSCSPISGHRSVSWYQQTPGQGLQFLFEYFSETQRNKGNFPGRFSGRQFSNSRSEMNVSTLELGDSALYLCASSWDPGQGPGTEALFGQGTRLTVV.

The chain is built from TRBV20-1 and TRBJ2-5; there is no DNA to check the TCRdb D call of TRBD2. The CDR3 runs 15 residues. The germline V gene encodes CDR1 DFQATT and CDR2 SNEGSKA (reference sequence). The CDR3 loop is CSARVLWRGREAQYF.

The genes are TRBV14 and TRBJ2-7. The CDR3 has 16 residues. Germline CDR1 is SGHDN and CDR2 is FVKESK. The CDR3 is CASSQVELRQNYEQYF.

CDR3 region: CASSQVVAGNTGELFF. This chain connects TRBV4-2 to TRBJ2-2; TCRdb's D gene call, TRBD2, goes unchecked for lack of DNA. The CDR3 runs 16 residues. CDR1 LGHNA and CDR2 YNFKEQ come from the germline V gene.

This chain uses TRBV27 with TRBJ2-7; TCRdb selects TRBD1, and the lack of DNA leaves this call unchecked. This CDR3 comprises 14 residues. Germline-derived CDR1 and CDR2 are MNHEY and SMNVEV (reference sequence). Here the CDR3 reads CASSAGTAAYEQYF.

This chain connects TRBV5-1 to TRBJ2-7; no DNA is available, so the TRBD2 call from TCRdb remains unchecked. The CDR3 extends over 14 amino acids. From germline, CDR1 is SGHRS and CDR2 YFSETQ. CDR3 in amino acids: CASSLPDGRDEQYF.

The chain uses TRBV14 and TRBJ2-1; the D call from TCRdb, TRBD2, cannot be confirmed without DNA. Looked up from germline, CDR1 is SGHDN and CDR2 is FVKESK. There are 14 residues in the CDR3. This CDR3 is CASSQDMGGNEQFF.

This chain uses TRBV7-6 with TRBJ2-3; TCRdb's D gene call, TRBD2, goes unchecked for lack of DNA. Germline CDR1 and CDR2: SGHVS and FNYEAQ. The CDR3 runs 16 residues. The CDR3 loop reads CASSLLSGPVWDTQYF.

This chain joins TRBV7-2 and TRBJ2-1. CDR1 is SGHTA and CDR2 is FQGNSA in the germline V gene. This CDR3 spans 17 amino acids. The CDR3 here is CASSFPTDGASYNEQFF.

The chain combines TRBV3-1 with TRBJ1-6. Per germline, CDR1 LGHDT and CDR2 YNNKEL (reference sequence). The CDR3 runs to 16 residues. The CDR3 sequence is CASSQKGIARNSPLHF.

The CDR3 region is CASSYRPGQGNEGTYEQYF. The chain joins TRBV6-6 to TRBJ2-7; lacking DNA, the TRBD1 call made by TCRdb goes unchecked. The CDR3 is 19 residues long. Germline CDR1 and CDR2: MNHNY and SVGAGI (reference sequence).

The chain carries TRBV7-6 and TRBJ2-2; TCRdb selects TRBD2, and the lack of DNA leaves this call unchecked. Per germline, CDR1 SGHVS and CDR2 FNYEAQ. The CDR3 spans 16 residues. CDR3 amino acids: CASSSLAGSNTGELFF.

The chain employs TRBV12-3 or TRBV12-4 and TRBJ2-2; TCRdb gives TRBD1 as the D gene, but with no DNA this cannot be confirmed. CDR3 length equals 13 residues. The CDR3 sequence: CASTGTGDGELFF.

V and J are TRBV7-9 and TRBJ2-3; TCRdb lists TRBD1, though no DNA is available to test this call. The V gene's germline CDR1 is SEHNR and CDR2 FQNEAQ (reference sequence). The CDR3 is made up of 18 amino acids. CDR3 region: CASSFSPGEGTFTDTQYF.

The chain employs TRBV28 and TRBJ1-1; TCRdb designates TRBD1, a call that cannot be tested without DNA. Germline loops: CDR1 MDHEN, CDR2 SYDVKM. The CDR3 is 15 amino acids. CDR3 loop: CASSPLGGLDTEAFF.

The V gene is TRBV12-3 or TRBV12-4, the J gene TRBJ2-2. The CDR3 is 12 amino acids. This chain's CDR3 is CASSLWGGELFF.

This CDR3 is CASSSWGGWNEQYF. The J gene is TRBJ2-7, the V gene TRBV7-2; no DNA is available, so the TRBD2 call from TCRdb remains unchecked. Germline CDR1 and CDR2: SGHTA and FQGNSA. This CDR3 spans 14 amino acids.

V and J are TRBV29-1 and TRBJ2-7; there is no DNA to check the TCRdb D call of TRBD2. The CDR3 consists of 15 residues. In germline, CDR1 is SQVTM, CDR2 ANQGSEA. This CDR3 is CSVEFPGLDTYEQYF.

V usage is TRBV7-7 and J usage is TRBJ2-7; the D gene TCRdb calls, TRBD1, cannot be checked with no DNA. There are 13 residues in the CDR3. The germline gives CDR1 SSHAT, CDR2 FNYEAQ (reference sequence). The CDR3 sequence: CASSLKQGYEQYF.

The chain is built from TRBV7-8 and TRBJ1-1. There are 16 residues in the CDR3. Germline V gene lookup returns CDR1 SGHVS and CDR2 FQNEAQ. Here the CDR3 reads CASSDHPSYFETEAFF.

The CDR3 sequence: CASSAYTDTQYF. The J gene is TRBJ2-3, the V gene TRBV28. Germline V CDR1 and CDR2: MDHEN, SYDVKM. The CDR3 extends over 12 amino acids.

V gene TRBV19 combines with J gene TRBJ2-1; TCRdb's D gene call, TRBD1, goes unchecked for lack of DNA. CDR1 and CDR2 (germline): LNHDA, SQIVND (reference sequence). The CDR3 spans 12 residues. The CDR3 region is CASGHQGNEQFF.

The chain's CDR3 is CAIRAGGSTDTQYF. V and J are TRBV10-3 and TRBJ2-3; TCRdb selects TRBD2, and the lack of DNA leaves this call unchecked. Germline values: CDR1 ENHRY, CDR2 SYGVKD. The CDR3 covers 14 residues.

This sequence joins TRBV7-6 and TRBJ2-5; TCRdb lists TRBD1, though no DNA is available to test this call. This CDR3 comprises 15 residues. Germline CDR1 SGHVS, CDR2 FNYEAQ. The CDR3 is CASSPGTGGGETQYF.

V and J are TRBV29-1 and TRBJ2-2; TCRdb outputs TRBD1, but without DNA this stays unchecked. This CDR3 comprises 16 residues. CDR1 and CDR2 from the germline V gene are SQVTM and ANQGSEA. The CDR3 reads CSVEEDRGLSTGELFF.

The chain combines TRBV20-1 with TRBJ2-1; TCRdb's D gene call, TRBD2, goes unchecked for lack of DNA. This CDR3 comprises 18 residues. Germline assignment: CDR1 DFQATT and CDR2 SNEGSKA (reference sequence). CDR3 residues: CSAREWTSGGAIYNEQFF.

The chain combines TRBV7-2 with TRBJ1-2. CDR3 length: 15 amino acids. Germline V CDR1 and CDR2: SGHTA, FQGNSA. CDR3 region: CASSPGPSFLYGYTF.